The 20 T cell receptor beta chains given below trace back to one sample, sequenced in a study of cytomegalovirus exposure and HLA in healthy donors. The primer mix had 60 Vbeta and 13 Jbeta primers. Repertoires were generated with immunoSEQ multiplex PCR, while TCRdb's copy carries only in-frame clones and drops some. The sample consists of 160,000 or so clones, about 65% of them appearing once. Material: PBMCs. The receptors stem from a woman younger than 45 in good health and CMV-seronegative.

The sample holds a few counts of this clone. This chain links TRBV27 with TRBJ1-1; D is perhaps TRBD1 (5 bases). The germline gives CDR1 MNHEY, CDR2 SMNVEV (reference sequence). V lost 3 bases, J lost 5 bases, and 10 bases lay in between. CDR3 length equals 13 residues. CDR3 protein: CASSLRGLTEAFF. Written as DNA, the CDR3 is TGTGCCAGCAGTTTGCGGGGGTTGACTGAAGCTTTCTTT.

The genes are TRBV9 and TRBJ1-5, with no clear D. The germline V and J ends were trimmed by 1 base and 3 bases, with 11 bases remaining between them. Germline values: CDR1 SGDLS, CDR2 YYNGEE. The CDR3 is 15 residues long. The CDR3 loop reads CASSVHQDDNQPQHF. CDR3 bases: TGTGCCAGCAGCGTACACCAGGATGACAATCAGCCCCAGCATTTT.

This chain joins TRBV27 and TRBJ2-1, with 9 positions matching TRBD1. V shed 7 bases and J 3 bases; nucleotides not matched to a gene: 7. The CDR3 loop spans 15 amino acids. The germline gives CDR1 MNHEY, CDR2 SMNVEV (reference sequence). CDR3 amino acids: CASKITGGIYNEQFF. CDR3 coding DNA: TGTGCCAGCAAAATAACAGGGGGCATCTACAATGAGCAGTTCTTC.

The gene calls are TRBV4-1 and TRBJ2-5; 8 bases align to TRBD1. CDR1 and CDR2 from the germline V gene are MGHRA and YSYEKL. Trimming took 0 bases from V and 9 from J; bases not matched to a gene: 9. This CDR3 spans 15 amino acids. CDR3 residues: CASSQDLQGAGAQYF. CDR3 nucleotide sequence: TGCGCCAGCAGCCAAGATTTGCAGGGGGCAGGGGCCCAGTACTTC.

The chain has TRBV7-2 and TRBJ2-3; D is perhaps TRBD2 (5 bases). Germline loops: CDR1 SGHTA, CDR2 FQGNSA. This CDR3 region has 13 residues. The V end lost 5 bases, the J end lost 3 bases, and 9 bases lay between the germline ends. CDR3: CASSPRGTDTQYF. CDR3 coding DNA: TGTGCCAGCAGCCCCCGAGGGACAGATACGCAGTATTTT.

This clone was found a few times. The V gene is TRBV19, the J gene TRBJ1-1, with TRBD1 matching 7 bases. The length of the CDR3 is 13 residues. Germline V gene data show CDR1 as LNHDA and CDR2 as SQIVND (reference sequence). With V trimmed by 7 bases and J by 11 bases, 13 bases remained unmatched. The CDR3 sequence is CASMNRGFGEAFF. CDR3 DNA sequence: TGTGCCAGTATGAACAGGGGCTTTGGTGAGGCTTTCTTT.

This rearrangement joins TRBV4-3 to TRBJ1-4; a weak D match, TRBD1 (5 bases). The CDR3 is made up of 16 amino acids. CDR1 is LGHNA, CDR2 YSLEER, per germline. Deletions cut 1 base from V and 4 bases from J, with 13 bases between. In DNA form, the CDR3 reads TGCGCCAGCAGCCAAGTGGGAAAGACAGTTAATGAAAAACTGTTTTTT. This translates into CASSQVGKTVNEKLFF.

The V call is TRBV10-3, the J call TRBJ2-5, with a tentative D call TRBD2 (5 bases). CDR3 length equals 17 residues. Germline loops: CDR1 ENHRY, CDR2 SYGVKD. V lost 3 bases and J lost 5, with 22 bases in between. The CDR3: CAISDLALEGLLETQYF. CDR3 in DNA: TGTGCCATCAGTGACCTAGCCTTAGAGGGCCTACTGGAGACCCAGTACTTC.

This clone has more than one count but fewer than ten. The V and J genes are TRBV5-1 and TRBJ2-1, with 10 bases that match TRBD2. Trimming cost V 0 bases and J 8 bases; bases outside gene matches: 8. CDR1 is SGHRS and CDR2 is YFSETQ in the germline V gene. This CDR3 comprises 16 residues. The CDR3 DNA reads as TGCGCCAGCAGCTTGGCGCCTAGCGGGAGTTCGGATGAGCAGTTCTTC. It yields the protein CASSLAPSGSSDEQFF.

V and J are TRBV2 and TRBJ2-7; D perhaps matches TRBD2 (6 bases). From germline, CDR1 is SNHLY and CDR2 FYNNEI. The CDR3 totals 10 residues. V was clipped by 10 bases and J by 7 bases, with 11 bases between them. This CDR3 is CATGGTEQYF. The DNA for the CDR3 is TGTGCCACTGGGGGGACGGAGCAGTACTTC.

This clone was counted once. J is TRBJ2-7 and V is TRBV7-2, with D maybe TRBD1 (6 bases). V lost 3 bases to trimming and J lost 5 bases, with 11 bases between them. CDR3 length: 13 residues. Germline values: CDR1 SGHTA, CDR2 FQGNSA. DNA for the CDR3: TGTGCCAGCAGCTTGGCAGGGGTCAACGAGCAGTACTTC. Its protein is CASSLAGVNEQYF.

Here the CDR3 DNA reads TGTGCCAGCAGTTACTCGTTGGCAGGGAGGGCCGGGGAGCTGTTTTTT. It is translated as CASSYSLAGRAGELFF. V usage is TRBV6-5 and J usage is TRBJ2-2, with 7 bases fitting TRBD2. Germline CDR1 reads MNHEY; CDR2 reads SVGAGI. V gave up 0 bases and J gave up 6 bases; unmatched junction bases: 7. This CDR3 has 16 amino acids.

V gene TRBV6-5 combines with J gene TRBJ2-5, with TRBD2 identical over 7 bases. The CDR3 loop spans 13 amino acids. V shed 6 bases and J 5 bases; nucleotides not matched to a gene: 6. Looked up from germline, CDR1 is MNHEY and CDR2 is SVGAGI. The CDR3 spells CASSRSGWETQYF. The DNA of the CDR3 is TGTGCCAGCAGCCGTAGCGGGTGGGAGACCCAGTACTTC.

This clone appeared a few times. The J gene is TRBJ2-7, the V gene TRBV5-5, with D possibly matching TRBD1 (6 bases). The V gene lost 6 bases and the J gene lost 3 bases, with 16 bases spanning the gap. The CDR3 extends over 14 amino acids. The germline V gene has CDR1 SGHKS and CDR2 YYEKEE (reference sequence). CDR3 in DNA: TGTGCCAGCACCGAGGACAGCCATAACTACGAGCAGTACTTC. Translating it yields CASTEDSHNYEQYF. The full variable domain, in which reference TRBV5-5 and TRBJ2-7 provide the parts outside the CDR3, is DAGVTQSPTHLIKTRGQQVTLRCSPISGHKSVSWYQQVLGQGPQFIFQYYEKEERGRGNFPDRFSARQFPNYSSELNVNALLLGDSALYLCASTEDSHNYEQYFGPGTRLTVT.

The chain couples TRBV13 to TRBJ2-2, with D tentatively TRBD1 (6 bases). This CDR3 is built from 14 residues. The V end was cut by 0 bases, the J end by 5 bases, with 7 bases between. The germline CDR1 and CDR2 sequences are PRHDT and FYEKMQ (reference sequence). The CDR3 is CASSLGGGTGELFF. CDR3 DNA: TGTGCCAGCAGCTTAGGAGGGGGAACCGGGGAGCTGTTTTTT.

This clone was seen a handful of times. CDR3 DNA: TGTGCCAGCAGGGGAGACGGTAAACCCTACGAGCAGTACTTC. This translates into CASRGDGKPYEQYF. The chain recombines TRBV25-1 with TRBJ2-7; weak D call: TRBD2 (5 bases). From germline, CDR1 is MGHDK and CDR2 SYGVNS. The CDR3 spans 14 residues. Trimming stripped 6 bases from V and 2 bases from J, with 14 bases between.

A note on this clone: Germline is not matched at one junction end, which may reflect a read error. The chain couples TRBV15 to TRBJ1-2, with TRBD1 matching 9 bases. Germline CDR1 and CDR2: LNHNV and YYDKDF (reference sequence). The CDR3 has 15 amino acids. CDR3 nucleotides: TGTGCCGCCAGCAGAAACACGGGACAGGGTACTGGCTACACCTTC. This codes for CAASRNTGQGTGYTF.

This chain uses TRBV4-3 with TRBJ2-7; the D gene is possibly TRBD2 (6 bases). CDR1 LGHNA and CDR2 YSLEER come from the germline V gene. CDR3 length: 16 amino acids. The V and J ends lost 1 base and 1 base respectively, with 14 bases between them. The CDR3 nucleotides are TGCGCCAGCAGCCAAGGAGTAGTAGGAGGGTCCTACGAGCAGTACTTC. Translating it yields CASSQGVVGGSYEQYF.

The chain employs TRBV7-6 and TRBJ2-1, with 7 bases aligning to TRBD2. The CDR3 sequence is 16 residues long. Germline V gene sequence: CDR1 SGHVS, CDR2 FNYEAQ. Trimming took 6 bases from V and 8 from J; bases not matched to a gene: 16. This CDR3 reads CASSRRGSGLFDEQFF. The CDR3 nucleotides read TGTGCCAGCAGTCGGAGGGGTAGCGGGCTATTCGATGAGCAGTTCTTC.

The V and J genes are TRBV2 and TRBJ2-5, with TRBD1 matching 11 bases. The J call may be wrong; the DNA end is better matched by TRBJ2-7. Germline V gene data show CDR1 as SNHLY and CDR2 as FYNNEI. This CDR3 comprises 14 residues. The CDR3, as DNA: TGTGCCAGCAGAGGGACAGGGGGTGGCTACGAGCAGTACTTC. Amino acid sequence: CASRGTGGGYEQYF.